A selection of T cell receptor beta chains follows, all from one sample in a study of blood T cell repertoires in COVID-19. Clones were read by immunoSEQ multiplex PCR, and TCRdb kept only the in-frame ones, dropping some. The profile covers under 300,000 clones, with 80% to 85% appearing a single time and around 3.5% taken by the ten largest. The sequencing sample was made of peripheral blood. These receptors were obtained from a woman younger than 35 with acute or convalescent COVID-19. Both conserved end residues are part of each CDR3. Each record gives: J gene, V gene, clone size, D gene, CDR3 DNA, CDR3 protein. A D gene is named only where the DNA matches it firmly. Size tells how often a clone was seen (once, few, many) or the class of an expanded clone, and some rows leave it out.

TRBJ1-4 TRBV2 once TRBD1 TGTGCCAGCAGCGAAGCCGGGACAGCTAATGAAAAACTGTTTTTT CASSEAGTANEKLFF
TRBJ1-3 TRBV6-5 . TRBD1 TGTGCCAGCAGTCAAACAGGGGGTGGTGGAAACACCATATATTTT CASSQTGGGGNTIYF
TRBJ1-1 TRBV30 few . TGTGCCTGGGCTAACGGGAGGAACACTGAAGCTTTCTTT CAWANGRNTEAFF
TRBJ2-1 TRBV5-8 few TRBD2 TGTGCCAGCAGCTCCGGGACTACCAAATCCCACAATGAGCAGTTCTTC CASSSGTTKSHNEQFF
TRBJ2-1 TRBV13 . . TGTGCCAGCAGCCGCTACAATGAGCAGTTCTTC CASSRYNEQFF
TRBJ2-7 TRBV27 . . TGTGCCAGCAGTTTTCTCGGCGGCTTAGAAGAGCAGTACTTC CASSFLGGLEEQYF
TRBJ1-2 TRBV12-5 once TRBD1 TGTGCTAGTGGTTTGGTTGAACCCAGGGACAGGGCGAACTATGGCTACACCTTC CASGLVEPRDRANYGYTF
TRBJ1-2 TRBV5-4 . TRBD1 TGTGCCAGCAGATTATCTAAACAGGGGGCCCCTACTAACTATGGCTACACCTTC CASRLSKQGAPTNYGYTF
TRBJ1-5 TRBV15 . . TGTGCCACCAGCAGAGATCCGGGGTTAGGTCAGCCCCAGCATTTT CATSRDPGLGQPQHF
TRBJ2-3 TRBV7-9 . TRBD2 TGTGCCAGCAGCTTTTCTGATCTAGCGGGGGCAGATACGCAGTATTTT CASSFSDLAGADTQYF
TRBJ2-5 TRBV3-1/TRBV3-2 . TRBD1 TGTGCCAGCAGCCAAGGGGGACAGGGTTCGACTTTTAGGGCCCAAGAGACCCAGTACTTC CASSQGGQGSTFRAQETQYF
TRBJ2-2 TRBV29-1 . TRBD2 TGCAGCGCCCGACTAGCGGGAGGGGCCGGGGAGCTGTTTTTT CSARLAGGAGELFF
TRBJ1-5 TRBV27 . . TGTGCCAGCAGCTATAGCAATCAGCCCCAGCATTTT CASSYSNQPQHF
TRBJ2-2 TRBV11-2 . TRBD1 TGTGCCAGCAACCGGGACAGAGTAAACACCGGGGAGCTGTTTTTT CASNRDRVNTGELFF
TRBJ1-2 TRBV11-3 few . TGTGCCAGCAGCTTAGGGACAGACGCTGCCTATGGCTACACCTTC CASSLGTDAAYGYTF
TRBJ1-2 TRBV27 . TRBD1 TGTGCCAGCAGTTTGACAGGGGAGAAGGACTATGGCTACACCTTC CASSLTGEKDYGYTF
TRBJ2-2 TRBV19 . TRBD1 TGTGCCAGTAGTCAGGGGGACATGAACACCGGGGAGCTGTTTTTT CASSQGDMNTGELFF
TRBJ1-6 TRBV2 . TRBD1 TGTGCCAGCAGTGAACCGACGGAGGGGGCGCACGGTTCACCCCTCCACTTT CASSEPTEGAHGSPLHF
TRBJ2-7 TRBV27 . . TGTGCCAGCAGTTTTGACCCGCGGGGTGAGCAGTACTTC CASSFDPRGEQYF
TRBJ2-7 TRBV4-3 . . TGCGCCAGCAGCCAGGGGTTGGGACAACTCTCCTACGAGCAGTACTTC CASSQGLGQLSYEQYF
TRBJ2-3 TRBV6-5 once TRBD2 TGTGCCAGCAAGGCGGGAGGTCGGACAGATACGCAGTATTTT CASKAGGRTDTQYF
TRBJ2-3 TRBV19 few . TGTGCCAGTAGCCGCATTCTAGCGAGCACAGATACGCAGTATTTT CASSRILASTDTQYF
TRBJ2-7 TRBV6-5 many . TGTGCCAGCAGTCCACCGGGGGCCTACGAGCAGTACTTC CASSPPGAYEQYF
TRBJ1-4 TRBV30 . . TGTGCCTGTCTACAGGGAATTGAAAAACTGTTTTTT CACLQGIEKLFF
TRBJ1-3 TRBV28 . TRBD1 TGTGCCAGCAGTTCCCGGCTAGTCGACAGGGCCGTTCTCTCTGGAAACACCATATATTTT CASSSRLVDRAVLSGNTIYF
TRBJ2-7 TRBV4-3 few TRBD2 TGCGCCAGCAGCCAAGAACAGGTAGCGGGAGGCAGCTCCTACGAGCAGTACTTC CASSQEQVAGGSSYEQYF
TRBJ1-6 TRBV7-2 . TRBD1 TGTGCCAGCAGCACCGGACAGGGGAATTCACCCCTCCACTTT CASSTGQGNSPLHF
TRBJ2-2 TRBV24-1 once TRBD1 TGTGCCACCAGTGACCACAGGGGGCTCGGCGGGGAGCTGTTTTTT CATSDHRGLGGELFF